Each of the 2 T cell receptor beta chains below was sequenced from the same sample in a study of beta chain features in type 1 diabetes. cDNA synthesis used the whole RNA isolate, giving expressed TCRB sequences. Libraries were prepared by immunoSEQ multiplex PCR; TCRdb keeps only in-frame clonotypes and omits some of them. The sample lists 300,000 to 400,000 clones, less than 10% occurring once. Material: central memory CD4+ T cells from blood. These TCRs come from a woman aged 18-29 years in good health.

This clone was recorded at least ten times. The rearrangement joins TRBV7-2 to TRBJ2-1, with 9 bases matching TRBD1. CDR3 length equals 14 residues. V lost 3 bases and J lost 6; bases outside the gene matches: 3. CDR1 and CDR2 (germline): SGHTA, FQGNSA. The CDR3: CASSLDRGSNEQFF. Written as DNA, the CDR3 is TGTGCCAGCAGCTTGGACAGGGGTTCCAATGAGCAGTTCTTC.

A few counts support this clone. V and J are TRBV18 and TRBJ2-1, with 10 bases matching TRBD2. Germline loops: CDR1 KGHSH, CDR2 LQKENI. Trimming took 6 bases from V and 8 from J; bases not matched to a gene: 7. The CDR3 spans 14 residues. CDR3 DNA sequence: TGTGCCAGCTCGCGAAGCGGGAGGGGCGATGAGCAGTTCTTC. Its translation is CASSRSGRGDEQFF.